This TCR beta chain was identified during a study of CD8+ T cells in alopecia areata. Study at large: Patients received oral tofacitinib, 5 to 10 mg twice daily, for moderate-to-severe alopecia areata.

RNA, once extracted, was reverse transcribed into cDNA for use as the sequencing template. Profiled with immunoSEQ multiplex PCR; TCRdb holds only in-frame clones, not every one. The sample includes roughly 170,000 clones, over 50% of them seen just once. This CDR3 has 15 residues. The V end was cut by 4 bases, the J end by 6 bases, with 21 bases between. Germline CDR1 GTSNPN, CDR2 SVGIG (reference sequence). Sorting of CD4+ and CD8+ T cells was performed on PBMCs. This clone turned up a few times. Its antigen is still unknown. Overall study results and limits: Scalp data also include sequences from resident alphabeta T cells of normal skin. Normal scalp showed lower clonality than lesional scalp, especially alopecia totalis/universalis.

The sequence derives from a human donor with alopecia areata. This chain links TRBV30 with TRBJ1-2; D not resolved. Material: CD4+ T cells sorted from blood, obtained at week 0. The CDR3 reads CAWIKTSGGRNGYTF. CDR3 sequence (DNA): TGTGCCTGGATTAAAACATCTGGCGGGCGTAATGGCTACACCTTC.